This entry concerns a single T cell receptor beta chain. The antigen remains undetermined. Germline trimming cut 11 bases from V and 6 bases from J; bases unmatched to any gene: 14. Germline V CDR1 and CDR2: SNHLY, FYNNEI. This CDR3 has 16 residues. The record originates from a study of CD8+ T cells in alopecia areata. Study results and caveats: Scalp specimens additionally yield sequences from normal skin's resident alphabeta T cells.

After isolation, RNA underwent reverse transcription to generate cDNA as the sequencing template. TCRdb's table, derived via immunoSEQ multiplex PCR, lists solely in-frame clones and lacks some. This sample has about 200,000 clones, with about two fifths found just once. Treatment reported: oral pan-JAK inhibitor, 5-10 mg twice daily. The sequencing used CD4+ T cells sorted from blood, collected at approximately week 30, from a patient treated with tofacitinib. The sequence was collected from a human donor with alopecia areata. The chain links TRBV2 to TRBJ2-1, with 12 bases matching TRBD2. CDR3 residues: CAASYLRTSGANEQFF. DNA for the CDR3: TGTGCCGCCAGCTACCTAAGGACTAGCGGGGCCAATGAGCAGTTCTTC.